The entry below describes one TCR beta chain. This entry belongs to a study of cytomegalovirus exposure and HLA in healthy donors. Primers for the PCR totalled 60 Vbeta and 13 Jbeta. TCRdb's table, derived via immunoSEQ multiplex PCR, lists solely in-frame clones and lacks some. The data show more than 150,000 clones, about four fifths seen once. CDR3 size: 13 residues. CDR1 is SGHAT and CDR2 is FQNNGV in the germline V gene. V lost 7 bases and J 5 bases, leaving 14 bases between the germline ends. The sequence came from a girl between 5 and 17 years old in good health and CMV-seropositive. Input material: PBMCs. The chain carries TRBV11-2 and TRBJ1-2; D remains ambiguous. CDR3 bases: TGTGCCAGCATCTTCGCGGGTAGGTATGGCTACACCTTC. It codes for CASIFAGRYGYTF. The full variable domain, with the rest looked up from reference TRBV11-2 and TRBJ1-2, is EAGVAQSPRYKIIEKRQSVAFWCNPISGHATLYWYQQILGQGPKLLIQFQNNGVVDDSQLPKDRFSAERLKGVDSTLKIQPAKLEDSAVYLCASIFAGRYGYTFGSGTRLTVV.